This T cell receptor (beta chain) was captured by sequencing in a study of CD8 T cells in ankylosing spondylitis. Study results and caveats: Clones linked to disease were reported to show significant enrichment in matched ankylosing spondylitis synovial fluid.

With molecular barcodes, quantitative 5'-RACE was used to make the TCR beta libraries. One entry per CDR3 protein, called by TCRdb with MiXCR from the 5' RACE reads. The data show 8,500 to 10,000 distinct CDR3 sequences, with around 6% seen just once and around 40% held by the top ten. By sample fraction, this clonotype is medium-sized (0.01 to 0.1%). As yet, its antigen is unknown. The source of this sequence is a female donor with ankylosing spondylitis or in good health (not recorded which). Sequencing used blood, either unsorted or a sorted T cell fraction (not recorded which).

CDR3 amino acids: CASSGTGALNEKLFF. CDR3 bases: TGTGCCAGCTCCGGGACAGGGGCGTTAAATGAAAAACTGTTTTTT. The gene calls are TRBV9 and TRBJ1-4, with 10 bases matching TRBD1. The CDR3 is made up of 15 amino acids. Germline values: CDR1 SGDLS, CDR2 YYNGEE. V was clipped by 7 bases and J by 5 bases; unmatched bases: 8.